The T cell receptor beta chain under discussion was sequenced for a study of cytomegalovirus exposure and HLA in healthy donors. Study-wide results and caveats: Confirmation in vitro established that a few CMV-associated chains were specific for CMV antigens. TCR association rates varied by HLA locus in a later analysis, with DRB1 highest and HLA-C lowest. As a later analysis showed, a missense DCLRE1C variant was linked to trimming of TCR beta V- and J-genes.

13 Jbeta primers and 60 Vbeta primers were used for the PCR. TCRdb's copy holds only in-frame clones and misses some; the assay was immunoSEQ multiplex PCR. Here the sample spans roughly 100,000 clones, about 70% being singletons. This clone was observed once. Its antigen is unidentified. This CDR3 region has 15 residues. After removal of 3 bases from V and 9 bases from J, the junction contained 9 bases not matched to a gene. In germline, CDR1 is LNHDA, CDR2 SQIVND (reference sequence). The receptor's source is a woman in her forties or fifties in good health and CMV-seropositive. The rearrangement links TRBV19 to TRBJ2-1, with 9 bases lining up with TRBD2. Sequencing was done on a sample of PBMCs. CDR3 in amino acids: CASSISGLASIEQFF. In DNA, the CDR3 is TGTGCCAGTAGTATTTCGGGACTAGCTAGCATTGAGCAGTTCTTC.